A selection of T cell receptor beta chains follows, all from one sample in a study of blood T cell repertoires in COVID-19. Sequencing was performed with immunoSEQ multiplex PCR; in TCRdb, only in-frame clones are kept and a portion is missing. The profile covers a few hundred thousand clones, with approximately 77% appearing a single time and 3.1% taken by the ten largest. Material: peripheral blood. Receptor source: a young woman with acute or convalescent COVID-19. Both conserved end residues are part of each CDR3. Each record gives: CDR3 length, J gene, V gene, CDR3 protein.

CDR3 length: 16
J gene: TRBJ2-3
V gene: TRBV19
CDR3 protein: CASSSSGLAGADTQYF

CDR3 length: 15
J gene: TRBJ1-2
V gene: TRBV6-1
CDR3 protein: CASSDHGTGFYGYTF

CDR3 length: 13
J gene: TRBJ2-7
V gene: TRBV12-5
CDR3 protein: CASGLGQVYEQYF

CDR3 length: 15
J gene: TRBJ2-1
V gene: TRBV6-6
CDR3 protein: CASSKGTSGSNEQFF

CDR3 length: 15
J gene: TRBJ2-1
V gene: TRBV6-6
CDR3 protein: CASSYSGGSDNEQFF

CDR3 length: 15
J gene: TRBJ2-7
V gene: TRBV6-5
CDR3 protein: CASSYSYRGSHEQYF

CDR3 length: 16
J gene: TRBJ1-1
V gene: TRBV5-1
CDR3 protein: CASSKIRTGVNTEAFF

CDR3 length: 17
J gene: TRBJ1-5
V gene: TRBV27
CDR3 protein: CASCIRGEPGVEEPQHF

CDR3 length: 12
J gene: TRBJ2-1
V gene: TRBV5-1
CDR3 protein: CASLAGHNEQFF

CDR3 length: 14
J gene: TRBJ1-2
V gene: TRBV18
CDR3 protein: CASSPSPDSYGYTF

CDR3 length: 14
J gene: TRBJ1-5
V gene: TRBV6-2/TRBV6-3
CDR3 protein: CASSYEEGNQPQHF

CDR3 length: 16
J gene: TRBJ2-1
V gene: TRBV5-6
CDR3 protein: CASSLQGSGRAHEQFF

CDR3 length: 15
J gene: TRBJ2-2
V gene: TRBV11-3
CDR3 protein: CASSSRDSHTGELFF

CDR3 length: 13
J gene: TRBJ1-1
V gene: TRBV7-9
CDR3 protein: CASSLVGVTEAFF

CDR3 length: 13
J gene: TRBJ1-1
V gene: TRBV18
CDR3 protein: CASSPKGAAEAFF

CDR3 length: 15
J gene: TRBJ1-2
V gene: TRBV19
CDR3 protein: CASRPRSGGNYGYTF

CDR3 length: 15
J gene: TRBJ2-7
V gene: TRBV6-5
CDR3 protein: CASSSPRTSGAEQYF

CDR3 length: 15
J gene: TRBJ2-1
V gene: TRBV5-4
CDR3 protein: CASSLGGGGYNEQFF

CDR3 length: 14
J gene: TRBJ2-5
V gene: TRBV11-2
CDR3 protein: CASSPGLAGKTQYF

CDR3 length: 12
J gene: TRBJ2-5
V gene: TRBV2
CDR3 protein: CARKTGQETQYF

CDR3 length: 19
J gene: TRBJ2-3
V gene: TRBV7-8
CDR3 protein: CASSLATGTSGYITDTQYF

CDR3 length: 13
J gene: TRBJ2-7
V gene: TRBV29-1
CDR3 protein: CSVGPGLGYEQYF

CDR3 length: 15
J gene: TRBJ2-1
V gene: TRBV4-3
CDR3 protein: CASALMGGGSNEQFF

CDR3 length: 14
J gene: TRBJ2-7
V gene: TRBV28
CDR3 protein: CASSLWTSSYEQYF

CDR3 length: 14
J gene: TRBJ2-5
V gene: TRBV7-9
CDR3 protein: CASSLAGGRETQYF

CDR3 length: 16
J gene: TRBJ2-7
V gene: TRBV18
CDR3 protein: CASSPPGLAGDYEQYF

CDR3 length: 13
J gene: TRBJ2-7
V gene: TRBV2
CDR3 protein: CASSRTGGYEQYF

CDR3 length: 13
J gene: TRBJ2-7
V gene: TRBV19
CDR3 protein: CASSSGVLVEQYF

CDR3 length: 14
J gene: TRBJ2-7
V gene: TRBV7-2
CDR3 protein: CASSAPGQGREQYF

CDR3 length: 16
J gene: TRBJ2-1
V gene: TRBV10-1
CDR3 protein: CASSDLGTSSYNEQFF

CDR3 length: 14
J gene: TRBJ2-1
V gene: TRBV30
CDR3 protein: CAWSGGGSGNEQFF

CDR3 length: 17
J gene: TRBJ2-1
V gene: TRBV9
CDR3 protein: CASSVAPAAGGRNEQFF

CDR3 length: 14
J gene: TRBJ1-6
V gene: TRBV2
CDR3 protein: CATQPSDGRSPLHF

CDR3 length: 19
J gene: TRBJ2-1
V gene: TRBV13
CDR3 protein: CASSTDPGTSGLPYNEQFF

CDR3 length: 13
J gene: TRBJ2-7
V gene: TRBV27
CDR3 protein: CASSLWPTYEQYF

CDR3 length: 14
J gene: TRBJ1-2
V gene: TRBV28
CDR3 protein: CASSFDRLNYGYTF

CDR3 length: 15
J gene: TRBJ2-1
V gene: TRBV27
CDR3 protein: CASSPTRGSYNEQFF

CDR3 length: 16
J gene: TRBJ2-5
V gene: TRBV6-5
CDR3 protein: CASSYSSGNYQETQYF

CDR3 length: 16
J gene: TRBJ2-7
V gene: TRBV7-2
CDR3 protein: CASSLGFGTGTYEQYF

CDR3 length: 16
J gene: TRBJ1-6
V gene: TRBV9
CDR3 protein: CASSGDPGQGDSPLHF

CDR3 length: 15
J gene: TRBJ2-7
V gene: TRBV7-2
CDR3 protein: CASSPRTSASYEQYF

CDR3 length: 18
J gene: TRBJ2-3
V gene: TRBV4-2
CDR3 protein: CASSRTTSRVLSTDTQYF

CDR3 length: 19
J gene: TRBJ2-2
V gene: TRBV5-1
CDR3 protein: CASSFQPDRGLAGTGELFF

CDR3 length: 17
J gene: TRBJ2-1
V gene: TRBV7-9
CDR3 protein: CASSPISGTGDFSEQFF

CDR3 length: 17
J gene: TRBJ2-1
V gene: TRBV5-1
CDR3 protein: CASSLVGRLAGDNEQFF

CDR3 length: 18
J gene: TRBJ2-5
V gene: TRBV14
CDR3 protein: CASRQGVADARERETQYF

CDR3 length: 13
J gene: TRBJ1-1
V gene: TRBV29-1
CDR3 protein: CSVEPGAMVEAFF

CDR3 length: 16
J gene: TRBJ2-1
V gene: TRBV10-3
CDR3 protein: CAISDAVLAGTNEQFF

CDR3 length: 19
J gene: TRBJ2-2
V gene: TRBV11-2
CDR3 protein: CASSSTARSTGWRTGELFF